Listed below are T cell receptor beta chains from one sample, sequenced in a study of blood T cell repertoires in COVID-19. The protocol was immunoSEQ multiplex PCR, while the TCRdb copy is restricted to in-frame clones and leaves out a portion. The table has 300,000 to 350,000 clones, roughly 90% seen once; the top ten hold 3% to 4%. Sequencing used peripheral blood. These receptors were collected from a woman in her sixties or seventies with COVID-19, enrolled during active disease. Each CDR3 is given with its conserved first and last residue. D genes are given only for firm matches. Size tells how often a clone was seen (once, few, many) or the class of an expanded clone, and some rows leave it out.

abundance: -
j_gene: TRBJ1-1
d_gene: -
v_gene: TRBV27
CDR3nt: TGTGCCAGCAGTTTATCGGCCTCAGACACTGAAGCTTTCTTT
CDR3aa: CASSLSASDTEAFF

abundance: -
j_gene: TRBJ1-1
d_gene: TRBD1
v_gene: TRBV7-9
CDR3nt: TGTGCCAGCAGCTCCCGATACACCGGGACAGGGGGCAGGAACACTGAAGCTTTCTTT
CDR3aa: CASSSRYTGTGGRNTEAFF

abundance: -
j_gene: TRBJ1-2
d_gene: -
v_gene: TRBV28
CDR3nt: TGTGCCAGCAGCGGACTTGAAAATGGCTACACCTTC
CDR3aa: CASSGLENGYTF

abundance: -
j_gene: TRBJ2-7
d_gene: TRBD2
v_gene: TRBV5-1
CDR3nt: TGCGCCAGCAGCTACGGACTAGGGAACTACGAGCAGTACTTC
CDR3aa: CASSYGLGNYEQYF

abundance: -
j_gene: TRBJ1-1
d_gene: TRBD1
v_gene: TRBV5-6
CDR3nt: TGTGCCAGCAGCTTGACAGGGGGTGGCACTGAAGCTTTCTTT
CDR3aa: CASSLTGGGTEAFF

abundance: -
j_gene: TRBJ2-3
d_gene: -
v_gene: TRBV21-1
CDR3nt: TGTGCCAGCAGCACCCCGGGACAGTACACAGATACGCAGTATTTT
CDR3aa: CASSTPGQYTDTQYF

abundance: -
j_gene: TRBJ1-2
d_gene: -
v_gene: TRBV29-1
CDR3nt: TGCAGCGCAAAAACCCAGGTACCTAACTATGGCTACACCTTC
CDR3aa: CSAKTQVPNYGYTF

abundance: -
j_gene: TRBJ1-1
d_gene: -
v_gene: TRBV5-1
CDR3nt: TGCGCCAGCAGTTATCAGGGCTACACTGAAGCTTTCTTT
CDR3aa: CASSYQGYTEAFF

abundance: -
j_gene: TRBJ1-4
d_gene: -
v_gene: TRBV5-4
CDR3nt: TGTGCCAGCAGCAGATCCAGTCTTAATGAAAAACTGTTTTTT
CDR3aa: CASSRSSLNEKLFF

abundance: -
j_gene: TRBJ1-3
d_gene: -
v_gene: TRBV5-1
CDR3nt: TGCGCCAGCAGCTTGCGGCCAGGGGGAAACACCATATATTTT
CDR3aa: CASSLRPGGNTIYF

abundance: -
j_gene: TRBJ1-2
d_gene: -
v_gene: TRBV7-9
CDR3nt: TGTGCCAGCAGCTTAATAGGAGAAGTGGAAGGCTACACCTTC
CDR3aa: CASSLIGEVEGYTF

abundance: -
j_gene: TRBJ1-2
d_gene: -
v_gene: TRBV2
CDR3nt: TGTGCCAGCAGTGAAGATTACGGGAACTATGGCTACACCTTC
CDR3aa: CASSEDYGNYGYTF

abundance: -
j_gene: TRBJ1-5
d_gene: TRBD1
v_gene: TRBV5-8
CDR3nt: TGTGCCAGCAGCGGAGGACAGGGGGTCAGCAATCAGCCCCAGCATTTT
CDR3aa: CASSGGQGVSNQPQHF

abundance: once
j_gene: TRBJ1-3
d_gene: -
v_gene: TRBV21-1
CDR3nt: TGTGCCAGCAGACTAGCCGGGACAGGGGGAAACACCATATATTTT
CDR3aa: CASRLAGTGGNTIYF

abundance: -
j_gene: TRBJ2-4
d_gene: -
v_gene: TRBV29-1
CDR3nt: TGCAGCGTTGAGGCGGTTTCAAAAGCCAAAAACATTCAGTACTTC
CDR3aa: CSVEAVSKAKNIQYF

abundance: -
j_gene: TRBJ1-2
d_gene: TRBD1
v_gene: TRBV18
CDR3nt: TGTGCCAGCTCACCGGGGACAGGGGTACTTTATGGCTACACCTTC
CDR3aa: CASSPGTGVLYGYTF

abundance: -
j_gene: TRBJ2-3
d_gene: -
v_gene: TRBV18
CDR3nt: TGTGCCAGCTCACCGTTCAGCGCAGATACGCAGTATTTT
CDR3aa: CASSPFSADTQYF

abundance: -
j_gene: TRBJ2-1
d_gene: -
v_gene: TRBV15
CDR3nt: TGTGCCACCAGCAGAACGGCGGGGGCTTACAATGAGCAGTTCTTC
CDR3aa: CATSRTAGAYNEQFF

abundance: -
j_gene: TRBJ1-5
d_gene: TRBD1
v_gene: TRBV18
CDR3nt: TGTGCCAGCTCGGCGACAGGGGGCAATCAGCCCCAGCATTTT
CDR3aa: CASSATGGNQPQHF

abundance: -
j_gene: TRBJ2-3
d_gene: TRBD2
v_gene: TRBV5-1
CDR3nt: TGCGCCAGCAGCTTGGGACTAGCGGGGGCAGATACGCAGTATTTT
CDR3aa: CASSLGLAGADTQYF

abundance: -
j_gene: TRBJ2-1
d_gene: -
v_gene: TRBV5-1
CDR3nt: TGCGCCAGCAGCTTGGGGGCAGGTTACAATGAGCAGTTCTTC
CDR3aa: CASSLGAGYNEQFF

abundance: few
j_gene: TRBJ2-7
d_gene: -
v_gene: TRBV18
CDR3nt: TGTGCCAGCTCACGAGACGGAGGCTCCTACGAGCAGTACTTC
CDR3aa: CASSRDGGSYEQYF

abundance: -
j_gene: TRBJ2-3
d_gene: -
v_gene: TRBV18
CDR3nt: TGTGCCAGCTCACCCCCGAGCACAGATACGCAGTATTTT
CDR3aa: CASSPPSTDTQYF

abundance: few
j_gene: TRBJ1-3
d_gene: TRBD1
v_gene: TRBV28
CDR3nt: TGTGCCAGCAGACTACCGGGACAGGGAAGGAACACCATATATTTT
CDR3aa: CASRLPGQGRNTIYF

abundance: -
j_gene: TRBJ2-5
d_gene: -
v_gene: TRBV28
CDR3nt: TGTGCCAGCAGTCCCCAAAATCAAGAGACCCAGTACTTC
CDR3aa: CASSPQNQETQYF

abundance: -
j_gene: TRBJ1-5
d_gene: -
v_gene: TRBV4-1
CDR3nt: TGCGCCAGCAGCCAACCATCCGCAGGCGTATATAGCAATCAGCCCCAGCATTTT
CDR3aa: CASSQPSAGVYSNQPQHF

abundance: -
j_gene: TRBJ2-7
d_gene: TRBD2
v_gene: TRBV5-4
CDR3nt: TGTGCCAGCAGCTTGGGACGGGGGGGGTTCTACGAGCAGTACTTC
CDR3aa: CASSLGRGGFYEQYF

abundance: once
j_gene: TRBJ1-1
d_gene: TRBD1
v_gene: TRBV6-5
CDR3nt: TGTGCCAGCAGCCCAGGGACAGGGGCGAACACTGAAGCTTTCTTT
CDR3aa: CASSPGTGANTEAFF

abundance: -
j_gene: TRBJ1-2
d_gene: TRBD1
v_gene: TRBV14
CDR3nt: TGTGCCAGCAGCCAAGGGACAGGGGCCATCTATGGCTACACCTTC
CDR3aa: CASSQGTGAIYGYTF

abundance: -
j_gene: TRBJ1-1
d_gene: -
v_gene: TRBV4-2
CDR3nt: TGTGCCAGCAGCCAGACCCGCAGGGTGACTGAAGCTTTCTTT
CDR3aa: CASSQTRRVTEAFF

abundance: -
j_gene: TRBJ1-1
d_gene: -
v_gene: TRBV6-6
CDR3nt: TGTGCCAGCAGTTACCAGGGGAACACTGAAGCTTTCTTT
CDR3aa: CASSYQGNTEAFF

abundance: -
j_gene: TRBJ1-1
d_gene: -
v_gene: TRBV28
CDR3nt: TGTGCCAGCAGTTCTGAACAGGGCAACACTGAAGCTTTCTTT
CDR3aa: CASSSEQGNTEAFF

abundance: -
j_gene: TRBJ1-1
d_gene: -
v_gene: TRBV9
CDR3nt: TGTGCCAGCAGCGTAGCCGGGGGGATCACTGAAGCTTTCTTT
CDR3aa: CASSVAGGITEAFF

abundance: -
j_gene: TRBJ1-3
d_gene: -
v_gene: TRBV5-1
CDR3nt: TGCGCCAGCAGCTTGCCCTTGACAGGTAAAGCTGGAAACACCATATATTTT
CDR3aa: CASSLPLTGKAGNTIYF

abundance: once
j_gene: TRBJ1-1
d_gene: -
v_gene: TRBV5-8
CDR3nt: TGTGCCAGCAGCTTTTACACCGAAGCTTTCTTT
CDR3aa: CASSFYTEAFF

abundance: -
j_gene: TRBJ2-7
d_gene: TRBD1
v_gene: TRBV18
CDR3nt: TGTGCCAGCTCAACCGGGACAGCGAACTCCTACGAGCAGTACTTC
CDR3aa: CASSTGTANSYEQYF